The 5 T cell receptor beta chains below all came from one sample that was sequenced in a study of shared clonotypes between healthy human individuals. The repertoire was sequenced with immunoSEQ multiplex PCR; TCRdb's copy has only in-frame clones and lacks some. This table holds approximately 470,000 clones, 81% found once. Specimen: PBMCs. These receptors were obtained from a woman between 40 and 50 years old in good health. Some clones in this sample may be carry-over from other donors' samples.

Concerning this clone: The same CDR3 is also encoded by other DNA sequences in this sample. The J gene is TRBJ2-1, the V gene TRBV18; no definite D call. V was trimmed by 6 bases and J by 0 bases, leaving 3 bases between them. The CDR3 covers 12 residues. Germline-derived CDR1 and CDR2 are KGHSH and LQKENI. The CDR3 reads CASSPSYNEQFF. The CDR3, as DNA: TGTGCCAGCTCGCCCTCCTACAATGAGCAGTTCTTC.

Concerning this clone itself: Additional DNA sequences in this sample encode the identical CDR3. The chain joins TRBV9 to TRBJ1-4; D unclear. V dropped 4 bases and J dropped 0 bases, with 7 bases sitting between them. The CDR3 totals 14 residues. Germline CDR1 reads SGDLS; CDR2 reads YYNGEE. The CDR3 protein is CASSPSATNEKLFF. The CDR3 DNA follows: TGTGCCAGCAGCCCATCTGCAACTAATGAAAAACTGTTTTTT.

The genes are TRBV11-2 and TRBJ1-1; D gene ambiguous. The V end lost 5 bases, the J end lost 8 bases, and 15 bases lay between the germline ends. The CDR3 totals 13 residues. Germline loops: CDR1 SGHAT, CDR2 FQNNGV. The CDR3 region is CASSVTLDWEAFF. CDR3 nucleotides: TGTGCCAGCAGCGTCACCCTGGATTGGGAAGCTTTCTTT.

V and J are TRBV19 and TRBJ2-1; 10 bases fit TRBD2. J was trimmed by 5 bases and V by 5 bases; bases with no gene match: 3. Germline V gene lookup returns CDR1 LNHDA and CDR2 SQIVND (reference sequence). This CDR3 comprises 14 residues. The CDR3 is CASSFLAGDNEQFF. In nucleotides, the CDR3 is TGTGCCAGTAGTTTCCTAGCGGGAGACAATGAGCAGTTCTTC.

In regard to this clone: A far larger clone is only one base removed, so a read error is likely. The chain uses TRBV30 and TRBJ2-3; a possible D gene is TRBD2 (6 bases). The germline V gene encodes CDR1 GTSNPN and CDR2 SVGIG (reference sequence). CDR3 length: 15 residues. V was clipped by 5 bases and J by 3 bases, with 18 bases between them. CDR3 coding DNA: TGTGCCTGGGGTCGGGCGGGAATAGGAACAGATACGCAGTATTTT. It specifies CAWGRAGIGTDTQYF.